The 10 T cell receptor beta chains below were found in one sample sequenced in a study of shared clonotypes between healthy human individuals. The method was immunoSEQ multiplex PCR; TCRdb's version includes in-frame clones alone and lacks a portion of them. Among around 990,000 clones listed, approximately 75% were seen once. Material for sequencing was memory CD4+ T cells from PBMCs. Subset defined: CD45RA-negative fraction. These TCRs come from a man aged 18-30 years in good health. Some clones in this sample may be carry-over from other donors' samples.

The rearrangement links TRBV5-6 to TRBJ1-4; 7 bases fit TRBD1. With V trimmed by 1 base and J by 3 bases, 9 bases remained unmatched. The CDR3 spans 17 residues. Germline V gene lookup returns CDR1 SGHDT and CDR2 YYEEEE. The CDR3 region is CASSLMAGGAANEKLFF. The CDR3 nucleotides read TGTGCCAGCAGCTTGATGGCAGGGGGAGCGGCTAATGAAAAACTGTTTTTT.

V gene TRBV27 combines with J gene TRBJ1-4, with D unresolved. Germline-derived CDR1 and CDR2 are MNHEY and SMNVEV (reference sequence). Trimming took 5 bases from V and 3 from J, leaving 7 bases between them. The CDR3 is 13 residues long. The DNA for the CDR3 is TGTGCCAGCAGTCCCGGACCTAATGAAAAACTGTTTTTT. Translating it yields CASSPGPNEKLFF.

V gene TRBV6-5 combines with J gene TRBJ1-5; TRBD1 might be the D (6 bases). Trimming took 6 bases from V and 5 from J, leaving 14 bases between them. The CDR3 runs 14 residues. The germline V gene encodes CDR1 MNHEY and CDR2 SVGAGI. The CDR3 reads CASRQTGLYQPQHF. The CDR3 DNA sequence: TGTGCCAGCAGACAGACAGGTCTATATCAGCCCCAGCATTTT.

This clone has just one count. The J gene is TRBJ2-1, the V gene TRBV11-3, with 8 bases aligning to TRBD2. V lost 2 bases to trimming and J lost 9 bases; unmatched junction nucleotides: 9. Germline V lookup: CDR1 SGHNT, CDR2 YENEEA. The CDR3 runs 15 residues. The CDR3 coding sequence is TGTGCCAGCAGCTTAATAGCGGGGTCAGCAGGTGAGCAGTTCTTC. Translated: CASSLIAGSAGEQFF.

This clone was seen only once. The chain has TRBV7-8 and TRBJ2-2, with a tentative D call TRBD2 (6 bases). V dropped 1 base and J dropped 6 bases, with 9 bases sitting between them. Germline assignment: CDR1 SGHVS and CDR2 FQNEAQ. The CDR3 is 14 amino acids. The CDR3 region has the DNA TGTGCCAGCAGCTTAGTCGGGGGTCCCGGGGAGCTGTTTTTT. Its protein is CASSLVGGPGELFF.

The chain combines TRBV11-2 with TRBJ2-7, with 11 nucleotides matching TRBD2. This CDR3 is built from 17 residues. With 5 bases clipped from V and 0 bases from J, the junction kept 9 bases outside the gene matches. Germline V gives CDR1 SGHAT, CDR2 FQNNGV. DNA of the CDR3: TGTGCCAGCAGCCCTAGACTAGCGGGGCCTGACTCCTACGAGCAGTACTTC. The encoded protein is CASSPRLAGPDSYEQYF.

J is TRBJ2-6 and V is TRBV28, with a tentative D call TRBD1 (5 bases). The V gene's germline CDR1 is MDHEN and CDR2 SYDVKM. Trimming stripped 8 bases from V and 2 bases from J, with 16 bases between. The CDR3 contains 16 residues. In DNA form, the CDR3 reads TGTGCCAGCTCCTCACCCGGCAGGGCTGGGGCCAACGTCCTGACTTTC. Translated: CASSSPGRAGANVLTF. The variable domain in full, with the rest retrieved from reference TRBV28 and TRBJ2-6, is DVKVTQSSRYLVKRTGEKVFLECVQDMDHENMFWYRQDPGLGLRLIYFSYDVKMKEKGDIPEGYSVSREKKERFSLILESASTNQTSMYLCASSSPGRAGANVLTFGAGSRLTVL.

This clone has a handful of counts. The genes are TRBV11-3 and TRBJ2-1; D is ambiguous. V lost 3 bases and J 7 bases, leaving 7 bases between the germline ends. In germline, CDR1 is SGHNT, CDR2 YENEEA. This CDR3 region has 12 residues. Written as DNA, the CDR3 is TGTGCCAGCAGCTTGAGTACAAATGAGCAGTTCTTC. It yields the protein CASSLSTNEQFF.

The CDR3 coding sequence is TGTGCCAGCAGCTCGGGACAGGGGTTAAGGAGCTCCTACAATGAGCAGTTCTTC. It codes for CASSSGQGLRSSYNEQFF. The rearrangement uses TRBV7-3 and TRBJ2-1, with TRBD1 matching over 10 bases. The germline V gene encodes CDR1 SGHTA and CDR2 FQGTGA. The CDR3 has 18 amino acids. Trimming cost V 4 bases and J 0 bases; bases outside gene matches: 9.

Concerning this clone itself: It may be a read error: a sequence one base away is much more abundant. The chain employs TRBV7-9 and TRBJ1-5; D is unresolved. The V end lost 4 bases, the J end lost 4 bases, and 5 bases lay between the germline ends. This CDR3 is built from 12 residues. CDR1 and CDR2 (germline): SEHNR, FQNEAQ (reference sequence). DNA of the CDR3: TGTGCCAGCAGCTCGACAAATCAGCCCCAGCATTTT. This sequence encodes CASSSTNQPQHF.